The 27 T cell receptor beta chains reported below all come from one sample, sequenced in a study of blood T cells in healthy people across ages. The authors ran a second PCR of 7 to 11 cycles using a sample-barcoded 5' primer and a J-beta primer mix. TCRdb used MiXCR to reprocess the 5' RACE reads, holding one entry per CDR3 protein. The data contain about 1.5 million distinct CDR3 sequences, roughly 40% of them seen just once; the ten biggest clones take up roughly 7.7%. The source material was blood. These receptors all come from a woman between 18 and 29 years old in good health.

This clonotype was seen a few times. The genes are TRBV20-1 and TRBJ2-5; D is unclear. This CDR3 region has 12 residues. V was shortened by 1 base and J by 3 bases, with 6 bases between the two germline ends. The germline gives CDR1 DFQATT, CDR2 SNEGSKA (reference sequence). The CDR3 DNA reads as TGCAGTGCTAGAGTTCTGGAAGAGACCCAGTACTTC. Translating gives CSARVLEETQYF.

This chain joins TRBV10-3 and TRBJ2-5, with a possible D match to TRBD1 (5 bases). The ends were cut back, 3 bases at V and 1 base at J, with 18 bases in the middle. Germline CDR1 is ENHRY and CDR2 is SYGVKD. This CDR3 comprises 17 residues. This CDR3 is CAISEGATAPIQETQYF. The DNA of the CDR3 is TGTGCCATCAGTGAAGGGGCGACAGCACCGATCCAAGAGACCCAGTACTTC.

The CDR3 DNA follows: TGTGCCAGCAGCCCAGGGGACCGGTTTTACCCTAGAGCTTTCTTT. Amino acid sequence: CASSPGDRFYPRAFF. V and J are TRBV7-9 and TRBJ1-1; possible D gene TRBD1, 6 bases. CDR3 length equals 15 residues. CDR1 is SEHNR and CDR2 is FQNEAQ in the germline V gene (reference sequence). V gave up 5 bases and J gave up 10 bases, with 23 bases separating them.

V gene TRBV20-1 combines with J gene TRBJ2-1; the D is unclear. The CDR3 contains 19 residues. The V end was cut by 1 base, the J end by 8 bases, with 30 bases between. CDR1 is DFQATT and CDR2 is SNEGSKA in the germline V gene (reference sequence). The CDR3 region has the DNA TGCAGTGCTAGAGCTAGTCTCACCCGACCCTGGACCAACAACCATGAGCAGTTCTTC. It encodes CSARASLTRPWTNNHEQFF.

This clonotype was observed a few times. The CDR3 region has the DNA TGTGCCAGCGGCGGGACAGGGGCTCGGAAAGAGACCCAGTACTTC. As protein: CASGGTGARKETQYF. J is TRBJ2-5 and V is TRBV9, with TRBD1 matching over 10 bases. V lost 7 bases to trimming and J lost 3 bases; unmatched junction nucleotides: 9. This CDR3 spans 15 amino acids. Germline V gene lookup returns CDR1 SGDLS and CDR2 YYNGEE.

The chain joins TRBV5-6 to TRBJ2-3; D is unclear. This CDR3 region has 13 residues. Germline-derived CDR1 and CDR2 are SGHDT and YYEEEE. V shed 5 bases and J shed 8 bases, with 15 bases lying between them. In DNA form, the CDR3 reads TGTGCCAGCAGGGATGCCGGGTCCAGTACGCAGTATTTT. Encoded protein: CASRDAGSSTQYF.

The chain employs TRBV24-1 and TRBJ2-5; tentative D call: TRBD1 (5 bases). V dropped 4 bases and J dropped 0 bases, with 14 bases sitting between them. The germline gives CDR1 KGHDR, CDR2 SFDVKD. The CDR3 length is 16 residues. Here the CDR3 DNA reads TGTGCCACCAGTGAGTCTCCCGACAGTTACCAAGAGACCCAGTACTTC. Translating gives CATSESPDSYQETQYF.

This clonotype showed up just a few times. This chain joins TRBV20-1 and TRBJ2-5; 11 bases match TRBD2. The germline CDR1 and CDR2 sequences are DFQATT and SNEGSKA (reference sequence). This CDR3 comprises 15 residues. The V and J ends lost 3 bases and 3 bases, in that order; junction bases with no gene match: 6. CDR3 nucleotide sequence: TGCAGTGCTAGTAGCGGGGGGGCCCAAAAAGAGACCCAGTACTTC. As protein: CSASSGGAQKETQYF.

About this clonotype: Its ends do not fully match the called genes, so a read error is possible. This chain uses TRBV5-6 with TRBJ2-5; D is unclear. Germline V lookup: CDR1 SGHDT, CDR2 YYEEEE. The CDR3 runs 11 residues. The CDR3 DNA sequence: TGTACCAGCAGCTTGTCAGAGACCCAGTACTTC. It encodes CTSSLSETQYF.

This clonotype was recorded a few times. The chain combines TRBV6-5 with TRBJ1-6; 7 bases match TRBD1. Trimming cost V 6 bases and J 3 bases; bases outside gene matches: 8. Looked up from germline, CDR1 is MNHEY and CDR2 is SVGAGI. The CDR3 loop spans 16 amino acids. CDR3 DNA sequence: TGTGCCAGCAGGCCCACCGGGACAGACTATAATTCACCCCTCCACTTT. Protein product: CASRPTGTDYNSPLHF.

The chain has TRBV20-1 and TRBJ2-1; a possible D gene is TRBD2 (5 bases). The CDR3 has 13 residues. The germline gives CDR1 DFQATT, CDR2 SNEGSKA (reference sequence). CDR3 amino acids: CSRKTGNYNEQFF. DNA for the CDR3: TGCAGCAGAAAGACCGGGAACTACAATGAGCAGTTCTTC.

This clonotype has a handful of counts. This sequence joins TRBV20-1 and TRBJ1-1; D might be TRBD1 (6 bases). Germline loops: CDR1 DFQATT, CDR2 SNEGSKA (reference sequence). Deletions cut 0 bases from V and 1 base from J, with 12 bases between. CDR3 length: 15 amino acids. For the CDR3, the DNA is TGCAGTGCTAGAGATAGGGGGTTTGGGAACACTGAAGCTTTCTTT. This gives the protein CSARDRGFGNTEAFF.

This rearrangement joins TRBV6-5 to TRBJ2-1; TRBD2 is a possible D gene (5 bases). V shed 7 bases and J shed 9 bases, with 13 bases lying between them. This CDR3 contains 12 residues. CDR1 MNHEY and CDR2 SVGAGI come from the germline V gene. The CDR3 sequence is CASNTPRGEQFF. Here the CDR3 DNA reads TGTGCCAGCAACACCCCTCGGGGTGAGCAGTTCTTC.

This clonotype was observed a few times. This sequence joins TRBV27 and TRBJ2-5; no clear D gene. The CDR3 runs 15 residues. Trimming left V 0 bases short and J 1 base short, with 9 bases between. The germline V gene encodes CDR1 MNHEY and CDR2 SMNVEV (reference sequence). The CDR3 region has the DNA TGTGCCAGCAGTTTATCCCGCCAGACCCAAGAGACCCAGTACTTC. It yields the protein CASSLSRQTQETQYF.

V gene TRBV6-5 combines with J gene TRBJ1-2; TRBD1 matches 8 bases. The germline V gene encodes CDR1 MNHEY and CDR2 SVGAGI. Germline trimming cut 8 bases from V and 11 bases from J; bases unmatched to any gene: 13. There are 13 residues in the CDR3. CDR3 loop: CASGSSQGGGYTF. The CDR3 DNA reads as TGTGCCAGCGGCTCCTCACAGGGGGGTGGGTACACCTTC.

The V call is TRBV29-1, the J call TRBJ2-7; maybe TRBD2 (6 bases). CDR3 length equals 13 residues. CDR1 and CDR2 (germline): SQVTM, ANQGSEA. V dropped 6 bases and J dropped 7 bases, with 19 bases sitting between them. In DNA form, the CDR3 reads TGCAGCGTGGGTCGGGGGATCGGGAATGAGCAGTACTTC. It yields the protein CSVGRGIGNEQYF.

V is TRBV20-1 and J is TRBJ2-4; 9 bases map to TRBD1. The J call is doubtful: the DNA matches TRBJ2-5 better. This CDR3 spans 13 amino acids. CDR1 is DFQATT and CDR2 is SNEGSKA in the germline V gene (reference sequence). CDR3 in DNA: TGCAGTGCTAGTTGGACAGGGGAAGGGACCCAGTACTTC. Translating gives CSASWTGEGTQYF.

The gene calls are TRBV27 and TRBJ2-3; TRBD2 matches 8 bases. CDR1 and CDR2 from the germline V gene are MNHEY and SMNVEV (reference sequence). The V gene end was trimmed by 6 bases and the J gene end by 0 bases; junction bases not matched to a gene: 8. The CDR3 is made up of 16 amino acids. For the CDR3, the DNA is TGTGCCAGCAGGGCGGAAGCGGGAGTTAGCACAGATACGCAGTATTTT. This gives the protein CASRAEAGVSTDTQYF.

The DNA of the CDR3 is TGTGCCATCTCGCTGGACAGCCCTAGCACAGATACGCAGTATTTT. Translating gives CAISLDSPSTDTQYF. This sequence joins TRBV10-3 and TRBJ2-3, with a tentative D call TRBD1 (6 bases). The CDR3 extends over 15 amino acids. Germline V lookup: CDR1 ENHRY, CDR2 SYGVKD. V lost 8 bases, J lost 0 bases, and 15 bases lay in between.

This clonotype has more than one count but fewer than ten. The chain employs TRBV4-2 and TRBJ1-1; possibly TRBD1 for D (5 bases). Trimming took 3 bases from V and 2 from J, leaving 25 bases between them. CDR1 is LGHNA and CDR2 is YNFKEQ in the germline V gene. This CDR3 contains 19 residues. CDR3 DNA: TGTGCCAGCAGCCAGCCCCCGAAGGGAGGACAAGGCCTTAACACTGAAGCTTTCTTT. Amino acids: CASSQPPKGGQGLNTEAFF.

This clonotype was observed a few times. The chain couples TRBV10-3 to TRBJ2-3, with no clear D. V lost 4 bases, J lost 0 bases, and 5 bases lay in between. Germline lookup yields CDR1 ENHRY and CDR2 SYGVKD. CDR3 length: 13 residues. The CDR3 DNA sequence: TGTGCCATCAGTGCAGCTAGCACAGATACGCAGTATTTT. Encoded protein: CAISAASTDTQYF.

The chain recombines TRBV15 with TRBJ2-5; maybe TRBD1 (6 bases). The CDR3 has 15 residues. Germline V gene data show CDR1 as LNHNV and CDR2 as YYDKDF (reference sequence). V gave up 4 bases and J gave up 0 bases, with 12 bases separating them. The CDR3 region is CATSNTGQNQETQYF. As DNA, the CDR3 is TGTGCCACCAGCAACACAGGACAGAACCAAGAGACCCAGTACTTC.

This clonotype was recorded at least ten times. This rearrangement joins TRBV29-1 to TRBJ2-4, with TRBD2 matching 14 bases. This CDR3 region has 15 residues. Germline trimming cut 7 bases from V and 0 bases from J; bases unmatched to any gene: 2. The germline CDR1 and CDR2 sequences are SQVTM and ANQGSEA. CDR3: CSAGLAGGAKNIQYF. The CDR3 bases are TGCAGCGCCGGACTAGCGGGGGGAGCCAAAAACATTCAGTACTTC. The variable domain in full, completed from reference TRBV29-1 and TRBJ2-4, reads SAVISQKPSRDICQRGTSLTIQCQVDSQVTMMFWYRQQPGQSLTLIATANQGSEATYESGFVIDKFPISRPNLTFSTLTVSNMSPEDSSIYLCSAGLAGGAKNIQYFGAGTRLSVL.

This sequence joins TRBV12-3 or TRBV12-4 and TRBJ1-6, with D perhaps TRBD1 (5 bases). This CDR3 is 15 amino acids long. Trimming removed 2 bases from V and 9 bases from J, with 14 bases in between. The CDR3 sequence is CASSLPLSGGSPLHF. DNA of the CDR3: TGTGCCAGCAGTTTACCACTAAGCGGGGGTTCACCCCTCCACTTT.

J is TRBJ2-3 and V is TRBV4-1; 9 nucleotides match TRBD2. The germline V gene encodes CDR1 MGHRA and CDR2 YSYEKL. CDR3 length: 16 amino acids. Trimming removed 5 bases from V and 0 bases from J; junction bases left unmatched: 6. The CDR3 DNA reads TGCGCCAGCAGCATGGGGACTAGCCATAGCACAGATACGCAGTATTTT. Protein sequence: CASSMGTSHSTDTQYF.

The V call is TRBV7-9, the J call TRBJ2-7, with a tentative D call TRBD2 (5 bases). Germline V gene sequence: CDR1 SEHNR, CDR2 FQNEAQ (reference sequence). The CDR3 consists of 13 residues. V gave up 2 bases and J gave up 7 bases, with 12 bases separating them. In DNA form, the CDR3 reads TGTGCCAGCAGCTTATTCTCAGCGGCTGAGCAGTACTTC. This encodes CASSLFSAAEQYF.

The chain is built from TRBV7-3 and TRBJ2-1; 8 bases agree with TRBD2. Per the germline V gene, CDR1 is SGHTA and CDR2 is FQGTGA. CDR3 length: 13 residues. The junction had 2 bases not matched to a gene; V was cut back by 1 base and J by 9 bases. The CDR3 loop reads CASSLRTSREQFF. The CDR3 DNA reads TGTGCCAGCAGCTTAAGGACTAGCCGTGAGCAGTTCTTC.